This TCR beta chain was documented in a study of regulatory T cells in long-lasting Graves disease. This clonotype was found a few times. With iRepertoire HTBI primers and Arm-PCR of CDR3 regions, TCR beta libraries were built. TCRdb used MiXCR to reprocess the multiplex PCR reads, holding one entry per CDR3 protein. The sample records about 400,000 distinct CDR3 sequences, about a sixth being singletons. Time point of the sample: newly diagnosed GD, antithyroid drugs for less than 3 months. PBMCs provided the RNA from which the TCR library was made. This same sample was also taken into another study, of T cells in Graves' hyperthyroidism and ophthalmopathy. That paper adds: It was considered stable Graves' hyperthyroidism when ophthalmopathy did not progress within 18 months.

This specimen consisted of peripheral blood mononuclear cells (PBMCs), obtained at new diagnosis, from a patient treated with antithyroid drugs. This sequence was found in a young woman with Graves disease.

The CDR3 coding sequence is TGTGCCAGCAGCCAGGGACAGGGAAGGAACTATGGCTACACCTTC. Its translation: CASSQGQGRNYGYTF. The V call is TRBV6-1, the J call TRBJ1-2, with 9 bases identical to TRBD1. The length of the CDR3 is 15 residues. Germline V gene lookup returns CDR1 MNHNS and CDR2 SASEGT. V lost 6 bases and J lost 2; bases outside the gene matches: 7.